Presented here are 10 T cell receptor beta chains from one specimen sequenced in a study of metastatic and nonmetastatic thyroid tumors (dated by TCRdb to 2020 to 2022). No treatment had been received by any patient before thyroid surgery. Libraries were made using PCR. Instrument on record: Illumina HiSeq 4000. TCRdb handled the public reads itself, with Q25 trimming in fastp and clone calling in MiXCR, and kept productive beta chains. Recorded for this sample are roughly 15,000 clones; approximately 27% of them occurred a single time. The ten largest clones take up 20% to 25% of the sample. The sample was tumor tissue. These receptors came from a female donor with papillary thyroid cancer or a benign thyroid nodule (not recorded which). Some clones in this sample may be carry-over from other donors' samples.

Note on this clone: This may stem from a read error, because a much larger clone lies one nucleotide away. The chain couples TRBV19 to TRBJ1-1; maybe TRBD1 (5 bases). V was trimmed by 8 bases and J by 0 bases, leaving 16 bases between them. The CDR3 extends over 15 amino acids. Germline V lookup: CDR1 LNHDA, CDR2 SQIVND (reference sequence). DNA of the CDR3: TGTGCCAGTGCCTCTGGGGCGAGAATGAACACTGAAGCTTTCTTT. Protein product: CASASGARMNTEAFF.

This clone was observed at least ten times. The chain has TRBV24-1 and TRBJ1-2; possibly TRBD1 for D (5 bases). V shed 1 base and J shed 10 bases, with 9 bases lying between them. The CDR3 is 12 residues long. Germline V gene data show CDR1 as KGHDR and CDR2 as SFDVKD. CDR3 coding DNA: TGTGCCACCAGTGATTTTCGGGGGATCTACACCTTC. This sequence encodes CATSDFRGIYTF.

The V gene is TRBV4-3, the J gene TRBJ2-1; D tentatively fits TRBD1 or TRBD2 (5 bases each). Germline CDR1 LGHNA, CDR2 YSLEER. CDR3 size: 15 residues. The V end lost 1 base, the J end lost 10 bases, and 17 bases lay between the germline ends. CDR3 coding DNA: TGCGCCAGCAGCCAAGGGTTAGCAGAGTGGGACGAGCAGTTCTTC. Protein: CASSQGLAEWDEQFF.

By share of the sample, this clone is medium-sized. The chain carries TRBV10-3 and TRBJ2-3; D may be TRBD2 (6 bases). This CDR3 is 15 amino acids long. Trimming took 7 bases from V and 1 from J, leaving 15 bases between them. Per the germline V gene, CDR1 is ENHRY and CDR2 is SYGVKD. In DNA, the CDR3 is TGTGCCATCAAATATAGCGGAGAAGGCACAGATACGCAGTATTTT. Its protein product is CAIKYSGEGTDTQYF.

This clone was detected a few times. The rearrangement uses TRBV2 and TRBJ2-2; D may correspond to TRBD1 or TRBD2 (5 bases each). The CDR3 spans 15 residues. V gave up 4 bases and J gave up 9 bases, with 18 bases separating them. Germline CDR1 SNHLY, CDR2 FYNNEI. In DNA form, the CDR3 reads TGTGCCAGCAGTGCCCAGGGTGCGAGGGCCTGGGAGCTGTTTTTT. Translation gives CASSAQGARAWELFF.

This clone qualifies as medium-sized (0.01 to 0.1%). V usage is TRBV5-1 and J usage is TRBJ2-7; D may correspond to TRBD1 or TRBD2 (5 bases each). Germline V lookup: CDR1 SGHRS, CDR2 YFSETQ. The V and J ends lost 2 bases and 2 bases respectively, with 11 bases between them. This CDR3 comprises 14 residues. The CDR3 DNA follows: TGCGCCAGCAGCTTCGAGGGGAACGCCTACGAGCAGTACTTC. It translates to CASSFEGNAYEQYF.

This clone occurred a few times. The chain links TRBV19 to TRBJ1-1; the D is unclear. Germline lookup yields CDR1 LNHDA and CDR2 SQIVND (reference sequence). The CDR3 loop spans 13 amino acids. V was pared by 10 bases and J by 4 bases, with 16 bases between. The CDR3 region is CAITANVPTEAFF. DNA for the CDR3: TGTGCCATCACTGCCAATGTGCCCACTGAAGCTTTCTTT.

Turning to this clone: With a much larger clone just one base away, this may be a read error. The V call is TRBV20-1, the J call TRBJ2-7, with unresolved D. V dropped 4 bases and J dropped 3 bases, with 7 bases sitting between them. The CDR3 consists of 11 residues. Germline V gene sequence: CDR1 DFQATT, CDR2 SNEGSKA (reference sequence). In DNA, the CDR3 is TGCAGTGCTATCGGTGACTACGAGCAGTACTTC. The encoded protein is CSAIGDYEQYF.

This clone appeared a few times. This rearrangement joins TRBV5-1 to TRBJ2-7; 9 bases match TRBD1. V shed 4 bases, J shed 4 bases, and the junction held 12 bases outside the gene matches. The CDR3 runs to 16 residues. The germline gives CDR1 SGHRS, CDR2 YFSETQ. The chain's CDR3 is CASSPTSGQGSYEQYF. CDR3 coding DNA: TGCGCCAGCAGCCCGACGTCCGGACAGGGGTCATACGAGCAGTACTTC.

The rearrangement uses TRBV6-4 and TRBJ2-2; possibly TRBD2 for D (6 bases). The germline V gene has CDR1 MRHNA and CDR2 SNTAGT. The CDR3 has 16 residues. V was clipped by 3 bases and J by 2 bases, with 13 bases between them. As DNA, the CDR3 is TGTGCCAGCAGTGATTCGGGGAGGCTAAACACCGGGGAGCTGTTTTTT. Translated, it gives CASSDSGRLNTGELFF.